The TCR beta chain under discussion was sequenced for a study of cytomegalovirus exposure and HLA in healthy donors. Study results and limitations: In a later analysis, first-cohort TCR clusters were found to tend to co-occur in the roughly 120 validation repertoires.

With respect to this clone: Its antigen remains unknown.

Repertoires were generated with immunoSEQ multiplex PCR, while TCRdb's copy carries only in-frame clones and drops some. The table has tens of thousands of clones, 80% to 90% seen once. Sequenced sample: PBMCs. This TCR derives from a woman younger than 30 in good health and CMV-seropositive.

The CDR3 coding sequence is TGTGCCAGCAGCGTAGATAGGACAGCCCAGAGCTCCTACAATGAGCAGTTCTTC. This encodes CASSVDRTAQSSYNEQFF. The V gene is TRBV9, the J gene TRBJ2-1; a weak D match, TRBD1 (6 bases). The CDR3 has 18 amino acids. Between the trimmed V and J ends, which lost 0 bases and 0 bases, there was a span of 16 bases. CDR1 is SGDLS and CDR2 is YYNGEE in the germline V gene.